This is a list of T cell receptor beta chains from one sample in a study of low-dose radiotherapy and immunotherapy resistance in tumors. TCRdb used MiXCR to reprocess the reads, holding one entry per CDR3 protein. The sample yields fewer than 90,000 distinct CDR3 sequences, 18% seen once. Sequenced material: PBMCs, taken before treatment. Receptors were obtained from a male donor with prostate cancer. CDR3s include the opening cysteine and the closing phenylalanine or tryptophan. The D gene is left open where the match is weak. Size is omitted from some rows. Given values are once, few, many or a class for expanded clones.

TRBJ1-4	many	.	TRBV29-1	TGCAGCGTTGACTATGGCGCTAATGAAAAACTGTTTTTT	CSVDYGANEKLFF
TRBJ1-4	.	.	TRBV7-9	TGTGCCAGCAGCTTAGTGGGGCCCCTTGCAACTAATGAAAAACTGTTTTTT	CASSLVGPLATNEKLFF
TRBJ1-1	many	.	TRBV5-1	TGCGCCAGCAGCACACAGGGTACTGAAGCTTTCTTT	CASSTQGTEAFF
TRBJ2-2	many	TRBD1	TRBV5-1	TGCGCCAGCAGCTTGCAGGGGGCGAGCACCGGGGAGCTGTTTTTT	CASSLQGASTGELFF
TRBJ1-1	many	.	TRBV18	TGTGCCAGCTCCGACAAGACAGGCGGCGCTTTCTTT	CASSDKTGGAFF
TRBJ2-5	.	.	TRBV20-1	TGCAGTGCTAGTCAACAGGGAGAGACCCAGTACTTC	CSASQQGETQYF
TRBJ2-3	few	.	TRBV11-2	TGTGCCAGCAGCTTTGCGTTCCCGGGGCCTCTTGGCGCAGATACGCAGTATTTT	CASSFAFPGPLGADTQYF
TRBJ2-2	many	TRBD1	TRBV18	TGTGCCAGCTCACCCACTTTACAGGGGGCGGCCGGGGAGCTGTTTTTT	CASSPTLQGAAGELFF
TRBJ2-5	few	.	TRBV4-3	TGCGCCAGCAGCCAAGATCGAGAGGAGACCCAGTACTTC	CASSQDREETQYF
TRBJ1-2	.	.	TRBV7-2	TGTGCCAGCAGCTTAAGGGTGTTCTCTAACTATGGCTACACCTTC	CASSLRVFSNYGYTF
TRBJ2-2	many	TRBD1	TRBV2	TGTGCCAGCAGCCGACAGGGAAACACCGGGGAGCTGTTTTTT	CASSRQGNTGELFF
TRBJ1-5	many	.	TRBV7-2	TGTGCCAGCAGCGCCGGGACGCCTAATCAGCCCCAGCATTTT	CASSAGTPNQPQHF
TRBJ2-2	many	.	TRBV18	TGTGCCAGCTTACCAGGGGCCACGAACACCGGGGAGCTGTTTTTT	CASLPGATNTGELFF
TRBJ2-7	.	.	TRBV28	TGTGCCAGCAGTTTAGGTTGGGGGAGCTACGAGCAGTACTTC	CASSLGWGSYEQYF